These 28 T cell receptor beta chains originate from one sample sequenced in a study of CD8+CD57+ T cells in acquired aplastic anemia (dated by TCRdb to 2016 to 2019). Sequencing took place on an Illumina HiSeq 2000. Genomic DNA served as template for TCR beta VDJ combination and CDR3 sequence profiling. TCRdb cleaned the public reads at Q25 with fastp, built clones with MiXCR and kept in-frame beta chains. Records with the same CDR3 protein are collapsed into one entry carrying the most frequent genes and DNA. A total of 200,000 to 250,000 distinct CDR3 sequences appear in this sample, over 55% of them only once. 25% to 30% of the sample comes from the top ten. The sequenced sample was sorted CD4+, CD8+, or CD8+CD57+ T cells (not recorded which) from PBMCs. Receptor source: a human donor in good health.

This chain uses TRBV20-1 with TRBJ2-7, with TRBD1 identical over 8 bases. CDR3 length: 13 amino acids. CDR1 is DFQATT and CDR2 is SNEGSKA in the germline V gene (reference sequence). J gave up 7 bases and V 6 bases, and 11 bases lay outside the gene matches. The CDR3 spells CSASGQGIGEQYF. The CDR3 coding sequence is TGCAGTGCGTCAGGACAGGGAATAGGTGAGCAGTACTTC.

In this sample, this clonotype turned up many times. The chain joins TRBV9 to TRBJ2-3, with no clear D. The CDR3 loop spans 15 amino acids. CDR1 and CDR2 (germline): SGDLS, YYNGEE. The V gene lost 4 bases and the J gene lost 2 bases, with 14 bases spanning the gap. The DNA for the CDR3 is TGTGCCAGCAGCCCTCACACGCCGGTCACAGATACGCAGTATTTT. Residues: CASSPHTPVTDTQYF.

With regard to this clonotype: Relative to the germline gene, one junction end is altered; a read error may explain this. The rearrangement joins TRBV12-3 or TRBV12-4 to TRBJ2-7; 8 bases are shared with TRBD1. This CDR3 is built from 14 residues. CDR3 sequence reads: CTSSPRQGFDEQYF. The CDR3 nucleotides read TGTACCAGCAGTCCTAGACAGGGGTTCGACGAGCAGTACTTC.

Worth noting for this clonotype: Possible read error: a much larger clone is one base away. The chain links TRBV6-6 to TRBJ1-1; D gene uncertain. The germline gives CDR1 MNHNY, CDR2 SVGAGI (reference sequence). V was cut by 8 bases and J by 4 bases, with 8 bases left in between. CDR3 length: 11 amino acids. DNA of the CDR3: TGTGCCAGCGGAGTCCCCACTGAAGCTTTCTTT. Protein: CASGVPTEAFF.

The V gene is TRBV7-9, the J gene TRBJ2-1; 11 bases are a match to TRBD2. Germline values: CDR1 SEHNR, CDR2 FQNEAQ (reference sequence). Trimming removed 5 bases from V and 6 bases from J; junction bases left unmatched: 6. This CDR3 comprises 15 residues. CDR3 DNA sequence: TGTGCCAGCAGCCCCGCCCTAGCGGGGGGCAATGAGCAGTTCTTC. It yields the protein CASSPALAGGNEQFF.

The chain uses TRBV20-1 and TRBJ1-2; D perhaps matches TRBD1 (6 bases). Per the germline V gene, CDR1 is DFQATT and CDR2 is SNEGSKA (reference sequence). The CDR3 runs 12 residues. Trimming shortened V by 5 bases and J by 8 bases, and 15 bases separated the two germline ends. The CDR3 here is CSAYSTGLGYTF. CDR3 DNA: TGCAGTGCTTACTCGACAGGCCTGGGCTACACCTTC.

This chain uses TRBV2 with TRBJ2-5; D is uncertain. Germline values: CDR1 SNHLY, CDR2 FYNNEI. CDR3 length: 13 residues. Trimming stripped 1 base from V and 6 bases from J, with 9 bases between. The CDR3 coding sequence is TGTGCCAGCAGTGAAGGGGCGGTCCAGACCCAGTACTTC. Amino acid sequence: CASSEGAVQTQYF.

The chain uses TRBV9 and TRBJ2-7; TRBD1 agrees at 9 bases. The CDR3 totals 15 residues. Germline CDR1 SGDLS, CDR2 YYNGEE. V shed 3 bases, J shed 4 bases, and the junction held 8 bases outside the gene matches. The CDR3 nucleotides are TGTGCCAGCAGCGATACTGAGGGACAGGGTTACGAGCAGTACTTC. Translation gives CASSDTEGQGYEQYF.

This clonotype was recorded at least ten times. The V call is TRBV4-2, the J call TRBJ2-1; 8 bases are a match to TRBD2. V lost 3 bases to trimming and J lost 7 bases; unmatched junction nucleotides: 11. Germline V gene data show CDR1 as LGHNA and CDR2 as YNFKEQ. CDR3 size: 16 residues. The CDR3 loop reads CASSQEAGTSVNEQFF. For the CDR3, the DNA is TGTGCCAGCAGCCAGGAAGCTGGGACTAGTGTAAATGAGCAGTTCTTC.

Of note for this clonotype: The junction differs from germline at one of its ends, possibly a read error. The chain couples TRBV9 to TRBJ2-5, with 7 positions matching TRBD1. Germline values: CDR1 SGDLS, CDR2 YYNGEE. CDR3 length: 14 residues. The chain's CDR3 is CASSVGQGVETRYF. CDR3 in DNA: TGTGCCAGCAGCGTAGGTCAGGGGGTGGAGACCCGGTACTTC.

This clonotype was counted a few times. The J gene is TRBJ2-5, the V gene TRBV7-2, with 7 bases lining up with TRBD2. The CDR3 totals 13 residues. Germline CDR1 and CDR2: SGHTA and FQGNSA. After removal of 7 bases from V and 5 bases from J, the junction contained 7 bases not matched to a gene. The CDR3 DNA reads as TGTGCCAGCAAGCGCGGGAGCTTGGAGACCCAGTACTTC. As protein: CASKRGSLETQYF. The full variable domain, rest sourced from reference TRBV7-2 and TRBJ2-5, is GAGVSQSPSNKVTEKGKDVELRCDPISGHTALYWYRQSLGQGLEFLIYFQGNSAPDKSGLPSDRFSAERTGGSVSTLTIQRTQQEDSAVYLCASKRGSLETQYFGPGTRLLVL.

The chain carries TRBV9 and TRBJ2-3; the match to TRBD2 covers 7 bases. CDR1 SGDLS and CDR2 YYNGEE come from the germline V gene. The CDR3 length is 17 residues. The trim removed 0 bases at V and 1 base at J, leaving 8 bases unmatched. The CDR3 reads CASSVEIWAGGTDTQYF. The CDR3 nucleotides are TGTGCCAGCAGCGTAGAGATTTGGGCGGGGGGCACAGATACGCAGTATTTT.

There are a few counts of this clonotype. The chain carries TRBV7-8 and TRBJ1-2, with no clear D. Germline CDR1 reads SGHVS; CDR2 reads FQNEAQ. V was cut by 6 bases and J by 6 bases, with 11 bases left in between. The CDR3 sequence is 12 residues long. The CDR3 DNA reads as TGTGCCAGCAGTTCCGGCCCTGATGGCTACACCTTC. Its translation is CASSSGPDGYTF.

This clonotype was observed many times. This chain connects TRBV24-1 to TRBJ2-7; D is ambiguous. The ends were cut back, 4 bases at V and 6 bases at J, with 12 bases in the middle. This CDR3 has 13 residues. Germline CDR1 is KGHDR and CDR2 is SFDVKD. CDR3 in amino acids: CATSDHAWGEQYF. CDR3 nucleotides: TGTGCCACCAGTGACCACGCTTGGGGCGAGCAGTACTTC.

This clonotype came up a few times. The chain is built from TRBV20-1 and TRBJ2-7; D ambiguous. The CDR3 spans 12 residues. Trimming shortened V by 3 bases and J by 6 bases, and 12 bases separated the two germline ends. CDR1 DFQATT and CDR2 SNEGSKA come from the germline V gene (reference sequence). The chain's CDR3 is CSASLGNGEQYF. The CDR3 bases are TGCAGTGCTAGTTTAGGGAACGGCGAGCAGTACTTC.

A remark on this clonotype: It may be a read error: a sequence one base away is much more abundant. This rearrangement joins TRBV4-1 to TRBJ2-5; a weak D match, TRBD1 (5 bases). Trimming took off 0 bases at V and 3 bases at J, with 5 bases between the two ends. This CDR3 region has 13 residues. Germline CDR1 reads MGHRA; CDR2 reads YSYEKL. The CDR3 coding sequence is TGCGCCAGCAGCCAAGAAGGGGAAGAGACCCAGTACTTC. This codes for CASSQEGEETQYF.

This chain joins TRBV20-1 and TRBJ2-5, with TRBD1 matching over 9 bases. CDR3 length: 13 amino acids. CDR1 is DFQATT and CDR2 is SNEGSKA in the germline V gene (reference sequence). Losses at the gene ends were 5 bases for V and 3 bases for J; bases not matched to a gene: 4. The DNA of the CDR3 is TGCAGTGCTCTACAGGGGGCAAAAGAGACCCAGTACTTC. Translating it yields CSALQGAKETQYF.

CDR3 protein: CSVDPRAYNEQFF. CDR3 nucleotides: TGCAGCGTCGACCCTCGAGCTTACAATGAGCAGTTCTTC. The V gene is TRBV29-1, the J gene TRBJ2-1; D not resolved. Looked up from germline, CDR1 is SQVTM and CDR2 is ANQGSEA. The CDR3 spans 13 residues. Trimming pared 6 bases from V and 4 bases from J, leaving 13 bases between.

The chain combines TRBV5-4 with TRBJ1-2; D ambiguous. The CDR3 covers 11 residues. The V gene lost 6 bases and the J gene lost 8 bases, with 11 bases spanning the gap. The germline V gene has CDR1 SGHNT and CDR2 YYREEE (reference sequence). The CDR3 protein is CASNEPWGYTF. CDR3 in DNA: TGTGCCAGCAATGAGCCCTGGGGCTACACCTTC.

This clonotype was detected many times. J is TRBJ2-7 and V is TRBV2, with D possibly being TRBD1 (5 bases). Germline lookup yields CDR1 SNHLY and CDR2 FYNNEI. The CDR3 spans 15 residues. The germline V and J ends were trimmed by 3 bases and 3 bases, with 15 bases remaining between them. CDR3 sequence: CASSEGPGPNYEQYF. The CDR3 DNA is TGTGCCAGCAGTGAGGGGCCAGGGCCGAACTACGAGCAGTACTTC.

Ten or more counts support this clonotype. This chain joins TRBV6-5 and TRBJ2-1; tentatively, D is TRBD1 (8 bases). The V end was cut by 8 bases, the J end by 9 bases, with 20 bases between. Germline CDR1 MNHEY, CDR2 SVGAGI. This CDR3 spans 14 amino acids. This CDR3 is CASGDTDREGEQFF. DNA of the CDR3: TGTGCCAGCGGGGATACGGACAGGGAGGGTGAGCAGTTCTTC.

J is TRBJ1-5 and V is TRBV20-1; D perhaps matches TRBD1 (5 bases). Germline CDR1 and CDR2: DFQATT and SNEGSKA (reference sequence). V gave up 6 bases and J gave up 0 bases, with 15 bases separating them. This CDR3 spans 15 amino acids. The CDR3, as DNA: TGCAGTGCCTCAACGGGGGGGTATAGCAATCAGCCCCAGCATTTT. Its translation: CSASTGGYSNQPQHF.

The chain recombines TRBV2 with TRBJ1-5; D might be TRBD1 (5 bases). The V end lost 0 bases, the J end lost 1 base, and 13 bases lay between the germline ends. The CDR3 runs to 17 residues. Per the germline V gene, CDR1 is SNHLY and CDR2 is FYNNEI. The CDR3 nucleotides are TGTGCCAGCAGTGAAGCGCGGCACCGGGACAGCAATCAGCCCCAGCATTTT. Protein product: CASSEARHRDSNQPQHF.

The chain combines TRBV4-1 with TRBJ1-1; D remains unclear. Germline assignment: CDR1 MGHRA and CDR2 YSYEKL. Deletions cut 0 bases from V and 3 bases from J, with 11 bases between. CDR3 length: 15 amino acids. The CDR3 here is CASSQEGSGDTEAFF. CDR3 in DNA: TGCGCCAGCAGCCAAGAGGGTAGCGGGGACACTGAAGCTTTCTTT.

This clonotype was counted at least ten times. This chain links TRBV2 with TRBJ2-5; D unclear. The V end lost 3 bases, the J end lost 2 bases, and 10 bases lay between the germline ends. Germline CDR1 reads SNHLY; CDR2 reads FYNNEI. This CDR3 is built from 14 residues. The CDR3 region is CASSDYWVQETQYF. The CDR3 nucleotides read TGTGCCAGCAGTGACTATTGGGTTCAAGAGACCCAGTACTTC.

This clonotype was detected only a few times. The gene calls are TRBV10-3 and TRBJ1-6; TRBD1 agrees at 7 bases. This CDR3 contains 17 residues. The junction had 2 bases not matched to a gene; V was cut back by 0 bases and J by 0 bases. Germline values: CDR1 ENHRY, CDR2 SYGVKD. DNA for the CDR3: TGTGCCATCAGTGAGTCGGCAGGGGGCTCCTATAATTCACCCCTCCACTTT. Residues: CAISESAGGSYNSPLHF.

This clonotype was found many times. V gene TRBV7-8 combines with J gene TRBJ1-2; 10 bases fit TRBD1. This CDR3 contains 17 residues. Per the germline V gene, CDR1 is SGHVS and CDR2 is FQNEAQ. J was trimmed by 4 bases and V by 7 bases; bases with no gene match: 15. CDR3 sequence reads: CASTVNPGQGFAYGYTF. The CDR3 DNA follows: TGTGCCAGCACCGTAAATCCGGGACAGGGGTTCGCCTATGGCTACACCTTC.

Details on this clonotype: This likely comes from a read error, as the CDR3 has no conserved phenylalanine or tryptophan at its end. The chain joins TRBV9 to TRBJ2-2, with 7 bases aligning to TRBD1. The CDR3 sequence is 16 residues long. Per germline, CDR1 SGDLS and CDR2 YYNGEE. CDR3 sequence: CAGSLFGTASTGELFS. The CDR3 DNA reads TGTGCCGGCAGCCTCTTCGGGACAGCCAGCACCGGGGAGCTGTTTTCT.